The clone carrying this T cell receptor (beta chain) was detected many times. The authors prepared the TCRbeta library with unique molecular identifiers. TCRdb redid the calling of the PCR reads with MiXCR, one entry per CDR3 protein. The sample records around 93,000 distinct CDR3 sequences, approximately 8.4% being singletons. Germline CDR1 SGHDN, CDR2 FVKESK. The CDR3 runs 14 residues. V lost 4 bases to trimming and J lost 0 bases, with 10 bases between them. The sample is drawn from a study of T-cell reconstitution after alpha-beta-depleted transplantation in children. This chain connects TRBV14 to TRBJ2-7, with D possibly being TRBD1 (6 bases). The clonotype comes from a human donor who donated a stem cell graft to a child with congenital amegakaryocytic thrombocytopenia. The specimen was PBMCs from the stem cell graft donor, collected from the stem cell graft. CDR3 in amino acids: CASSRSDSSYEQYF. The DNA for the CDR3 is TGTGCCAGCAGCCGCTCGGACAGCTCCTACGAGCAGTACTTC.